These 26 T cell receptor beta chains were sequenced from one sample in a study of HIV-infected patients and healthy controls (TCRdb year 2014). Whole blood was used without cell fractionation, so the repertoire reflected all unsorted peripheral T cells. Library prep was done by 5' RACE. Sequencing was performed on an Illumina MiSeq. Approximately 0.5 ug RNA was reverse transcribed with SuperScript III using primers against the alpha and beta constant regions. Separate alpha and beta chain libraries were made by chain-specific third strand synthesis with multiplexing indices. Using fastp at Q25 and MiXCR, TCRdb reprocessed the public reads and kept productive beta chains. Records with the same CDR3 protein are collapsed into one entry carrying the most frequent genes and DNA. This sample lists approximately 17,000 distinct CDR3 sequences; under 10% were detected once. Of the sample, 5% to 6.5% is held by the ten largest clones.

The specimen sequenced was blood. Receptors originate from an adult in good health.

By proportion, this clonotype is medium-sized. The chain combines TRBV20-1 with TRBJ2-3, with 10 positions matching TRBD2. V shed 5 bases, J shed 2 bases, and the junction held 4 bases outside the gene matches. Germline V gene sequence: CDR1 DFQATT, CDR2 SNEGSKA (reference sequence). The CDR3 sequence is 14 residues long. The CDR3 nucleotides are TGCAGTGCTCCTAGCGGGAGCCCCACAGATACGCAGTATTTT. Translated: CSAPSGSPTDTQYF.

V and J are TRBV5-1 and TRBJ2-3; TRBD2 matches 12 bases. The V segment lost 2 bases and the J segment 2 bases; nucleotides outside the gene matches: 3. The CDR3 runs to 16 residues. The germline V gene has CDR1 SGHRS and CDR2 YFSETQ. This CDR3 reads CASSFGLAGSTDTQYF. DNA of the CDR3: TGCGCCAGCAGCTTCGGACTAGCGGGGTCCACAGATACGCAGTATTTT.

This clonotype was observed at least ten times. The rearrangement joins TRBV27 to TRBJ2-1, with TRBD2 matching over 10 bases. CDR3 length equals 15 residues. Per germline, CDR1 MNHEY and CDR2 SMNVEV (reference sequence). V lost 9 bases to trimming and J lost 0 bases; unmatched junction nucleotides: 5. As DNA, the CDR3 is TGTGCCAGTTGGATAGCGGGAGGCTCCTACAATGAGCAGTTCTTC. It encodes CASWIAGGSYNEQFF.

V gene TRBV4-3 combines with J gene TRBJ2-5; no firm D call. With 0 bases removed from V and 3 bases from J, the gap between germline ends came to 8 bases. The length of the CDR3 is 14 residues. The germline V gene has CDR1 LGHNA and CDR2 YSLEER. As DNA, the CDR3 is TGCGCCAGCAGCCAAGATTTGGTGAAAGAGACCCAGTACTTC. Its translation: CASSQDLVKETQYF.

There are many counts of this clonotype. This chain's CDR3 is CASSFASGGAYVENV. CDR3 DNA: TGTGCCAGCAGTTTTGCTAGCGGAGGGGCTTACGTAGAGAACGTC. This rearrangement joins TRBV12-3 or TRBV12-4 to TRBJ2-7; 7 nucleotides align to TRBD2. This CDR3 region has 15 residues.

By frequency in the sample, this clonotype is medium-sized. This sequence joins TRBV11-2 and TRBJ2-1; tentative D call: TRBD2 (6 bases). The CDR3 is made up of 16 amino acids. The V end was cut by 4 bases, the J end by 6 bases, with 19 bases between. Germline V gives CDR1 SGHAT, CDR2 FQNNGV. CDR3 residues: CASSSLPGLPVNEQFF. Written as DNA, the CDR3 is TGTGCCAGCAGCTCCCTCCCGGGACTGCCAGTCAATGAGCAGTTCTTC.

By frequency in the sample, this clonotype is medium-sized. This chain links TRBV6-5 with TRBJ2-1; 7 bases agree with TRBD1. V lost 2 bases, J lost 6 bases, and 1 base stayed unmatched. The CDR3 consists of 13 residues. Germline CDR1 and CDR2: MNHEY and SVGAGI. CDR3 in DNA: TGTGCCAGCAGTTACGGGACAGCCAATGAGCAGTTCTTC. It specifies CASSYGTANEQFF.

In its sample, this clonotype is medium-sized (0.01 to 0.1%). The chain combines TRBV10-2 with TRBJ2-5, with 9 bases fitting TRBD2. The length of the CDR3 is 18 residues. V dropped 5 bases and J dropped 0; count of bases not matched to a gene: 13. Germline loops: CDR1 WSHSY, CDR2 SAAADI. CDR3: CASSFGLVAGEYQETQYF. DNA for the CDR3: TGCGCCAGCAGTTTCGGGTTGGTAGCGGGGGAGTACCAAGAGACCCAGTACTTC.

This clonotype appeared many times. The chain uses TRBV12-3 or TRBV12-4 and TRBJ2-4; possible D gene TRBD2, 6 bases. The CDR3 is made up of 15 amino acids. V was pared by 3 bases and J by 2 bases, with 11 bases between. The CDR3 loop reads CASSFLGLSKNIQYF. The CDR3 DNA sequence: TGTGCCAGCAGTTTCCTGGGACTTTCCAAAAACATTCAGTACTTC.

The chain joins TRBV18 to TRBJ1-5, with 8 bases lining up with TRBD1. Trimming cost V 4 bases and J 5 bases; bases outside gene matches: 1. The CDR3 sequence is 13 residues long. Germline-derived CDR1 and CDR2 are KGHSH and LQKENI. The CDR3 is CASSQTGDQPQHF. In DNA, the CDR3 is TGTGCCAGCTCACAGACAGGGGATCAGCCCCAGCATTTT.

In its sample, this clonotype was seen many times. V usage is TRBV29-1 and J usage is TRBJ2-6; D tentatively fits TRBD1 or TRBD2 (5 bases each). Germline values: CDR1 SQVTM, CDR2 ANQGSEA. The CDR3 is 16 amino acids. Trimming left V 2 bases short and J 0 bases short, with 11 bases between. As DNA, the CDR3 is TGCAGCGTTGAACGGGACGTCGACTCTGGGGCCAACGTCCTGACTTTC. Translating gives CSVERDVDSGANVLTF. Filled out from reference TRBV29-1 and TRBJ2-6, the complete variable domain reads SAVISQKPSRDICQRGTSLTIQCQVDSQVTMMFWYRQQPGQSLTLIATANQGSEATYESGFVIDKFPISRPNLTFSTLTVSNMSPEDSSIYLCSVERDVDSGANVLTFGAGSRLTVL.

This clonotype was counted between two and nine times. The rearrangement joins TRBV12-3 or TRBV12-4 to TRBJ2-1; D perhaps matches TRBD1 (6 bases). The ends were cut back, 7 bases at V and 0 bases at J, with 19 bases in the middle. This CDR3 is 17 amino acids long. CDR3 sequence reads: CASTPGWGRSSYNEQFF. CDR3 nucleotide sequence: TGTGCCAGCACCCCTGGTTGGGGGCGAAGCTCCTACAATGAGCAGTTCTTC.

Sample share makes this clonotype medium-sized (0.01 to 0.1%). The rearrangement joins TRBV9 to TRBJ1-4; D remains ambiguous. The V end lost 2 bases, the J end lost 2 bases, and 10 bases lay between the germline ends. Germline V CDR1 and CDR2: SGDLS, YYNGEE. The CDR3 loop spans 15 amino acids. CDR3 coding DNA: TGTGCCAGCAGCGTTGGGGTTGCGACTAATGAAAAACTGTTTTTT. Protein product: CASSVGVATNEKLFF.

This clonotype was seen at least ten times. The chain has TRBV2 and TRBJ2-5; D ambiguous. Germline lookup yields CDR1 SNHLY and CDR2 FYNNEI. V dropped 1 base and J dropped 1 base, with 10 bases sitting between them. The CDR3 totals 15 residues. The CDR3 loop reads CASSEVGSFQETQYF. The DNA for the CDR3 is TGTGCCAGCAGTGAAGTGGGGTCTTTCCAAGAGACCCAGTACTTC.

This clonotype showed up many times. J is TRBJ2-3 and V is TRBV6-5, with D uncertain. Trimming shortened V by 2 bases and J by 6 bases, and 6 bases separated the two germline ends. Per the germline V gene, CDR1 is MNHEY and CDR2 is SVGAGI. The CDR3 consists of 12 residues. CDR3 amino acids: CASSYGMDTQYF. In nucleotides, the CDR3 is TGTGCCAGCAGTTACGGGATGGATACGCAGTATTTT.

This clonotype is medium-sized in the sample. CDR3 DNA sequence: TGCGCCAGCAGCATCGGGAAGACGGGAGATACGCAGTATTTT. This translates into CASSIGKTGDTQYF. This sequence joins TRBV5-1 and TRBJ2-3, with D possibly being TRBD2 (5 bases). The CDR3 extends over 14 amino acids. The germline CDR1 and CDR2 sequences are SGHRS and YFSETQ. With 4 bases removed from V and 5 bases from J, the gap between germline ends came to 14 bases.

This clonotype was counted ten times or more. This sequence joins TRBV29-1 and TRBJ1-2, with D unresolved. This CDR3 region has 14 residues. Trimming took off 4 bases at V and 2 bases at J, with 14 bases between the two ends. The germline V gene has CDR1 SQVTM and CDR2 ANQGSEA. CDR3 in DNA: TGCAGCGTTGTTTCTCCGGGCCTAAACTATGGCTACACCTTC. As protein: CSVVSPGLNYGYTF.

V usage is TRBV11-2 and J usage is TRBJ2-1; no clear D. The CDR3 is made up of 12 amino acids. The germline V gene encodes CDR1 SGHAT and CDR2 FQNNGV. V was cut by 2 bases and J by 5 bases, with 4 bases left in between. CDR3 sequence reads: CASSLSDNEQFF. The CDR3 region has the DNA TGTGCCAGCAGCTTAAGTGACAATGAGCAGTTCTTC.

This clonotype came up many times. J is TRBJ2-3 and V is TRBV5-4; D possibly corresponds to TRBD2 (6 bases). Germline CDR1 SGHNT, CDR2 YYREEE (reference sequence). The CDR3 sequence is 14 residues long. Trimming stripped 4 bases from V and 4 bases from J, with 13 bases between. This CDR3 reads CASSRAGSADTQYF. CDR3 bases: TGTGCCAGCAGCCGGGCCGGGAGCGCAGATACGCAGTATTTT.

This clonotype was recorded many times. The chain carries TRBV28 and TRBJ2-7; the D gene is possibly TRBD1 (5 bases). The germline V gene encodes CDR1 MDHEN and CDR2 SYDVKM. Trimming removed 8 bases at V and 4 bases at J, with 15 bases between. The CDR3 has 13 residues. CDR3 amino acids: CASSPGQSYEQYV. CDR3 in DNA: TGTGCCAGCTCCCCCGGACAATCGTACGAGCAGTACGTC.

This clonotype was seen repeatedly, ten times or more. CDR3 protein: CASSPGRGAIMNTEAFF. The CDR3 nucleotides are TGCGCCAGCAGCCCGGGGCGAGGGGCGATCATGAACACTGAAGCTTTCTTT. This rearrangement joins TRBV5-1 to TRBJ1-1, with TRBD1 as a possible D gene (5 bases). CDR1 and CDR2 from the germline V gene are SGHRS and YFSETQ. The CDR3 is 17 amino acids. V lost 4 bases, J lost 0 bases, and 19 bases lay in between.

Judged by abundance, this clonotype is medium-sized. The rearrangement joins TRBV29-1 to TRBJ2-1, with D possibly being TRBD2 (5 bases). The CDR3 sequence is 16 residues long. In germline, CDR1 is SQVTM, CDR2 ANQGSEA. V gave up 7 bases and J gave up 6 bases, with 25 bases separating them. The CDR3 nucleotides are TGCAGCGCCCAACTAGGTTCAGTTTATCGCCTCAATGAGCAGTTCTTC. Translated: CSAQLGSVYRLNEQFF.

Ten or more counts support this clonotype. The chain recombines TRBV27 with TRBJ1-5; D is undetermined. V lost 3 bases and J lost 0, with 6 bases in between. CDR3 length: 14 residues. Germline CDR1 MNHEY, CDR2 SMNVEV (reference sequence). The CDR3, as DNA: TGTGCCAGCAGTTTTGTGGTTAGCAATCAGCCCCAGCATTTT. Amino acid sequence: CASSFVVSNQPQHF.

This clonotype was observed at least ten times. The chain recombines TRBV7-8 with TRBJ1-5; perhaps TRBD1 as D (5 bases). There are 15 residues in the CDR3. Germline V lookup: CDR1 SGHVS, CDR2 FQNEAQ. The V end lost 5 bases, the J end lost 1 base, and 12 bases lay between the germline ends. The CDR3 bases are TGTGCCAGCAGCGCTCAGGGAGCGAGCAATCAGCCCCAGCATTTT. Amino acid sequence: CASSAQGASNQPQHF.

V gene TRBV5-1 combines with J gene TRBJ2-5, with 7 bases fitting TRBD2. Germline trimming cut 4 bases from V and 5 bases from J; bases unmatched to any gene: 11. Germline CDR1 and CDR2: SGHRS and YFSETQ. The CDR3 length is 15 residues. In DNA, the CDR3 is TGCGCCAGCAGCCCTAGCTGGGGGGGGATCGAGACCCAGTACTTC. It codes for CASSPSWGGIETQYF.

This clonotype was counted ten times or more. V gene TRBV27 combines with J gene TRBJ1-2, with D unclear. Per the germline V gene, CDR1 is MNHEY and CDR2 is SMNVEV (reference sequence). V was clipped by 5 bases and J by 8 bases, with 15 bases between them. The CDR3 sequence is 13 residues long. DNA for the CDR3: TGTGCCAGCAGTCCAAATGTAGCGCGAGGCTACACCTTC. Its translation is CASSPNVARGYTF.